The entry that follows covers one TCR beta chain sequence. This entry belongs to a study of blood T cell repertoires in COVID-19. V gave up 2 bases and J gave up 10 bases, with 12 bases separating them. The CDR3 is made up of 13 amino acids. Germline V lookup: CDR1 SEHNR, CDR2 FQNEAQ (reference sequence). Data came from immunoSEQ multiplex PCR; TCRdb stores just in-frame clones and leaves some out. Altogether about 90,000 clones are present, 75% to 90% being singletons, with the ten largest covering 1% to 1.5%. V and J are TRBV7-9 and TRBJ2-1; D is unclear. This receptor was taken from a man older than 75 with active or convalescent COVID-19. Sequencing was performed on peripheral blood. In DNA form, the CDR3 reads TGTGCCAGCAGCTTATCTCCGGTCGCAGAGCAGTTCTTC. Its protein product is CASSLSPVAEQFF.